These T cell receptor beta chains were read from a single sample in a study of identical twins. TCRdb itself ran the 5' RACE reads through MiXCR, one entry per CDR3 protein. The sample holds about 720,000 distinct CDR3 sequences, about 20% seen once. These data were also filed under a second study, of T cells expressing NK-cell markers.

Sequenced: PBMCs. The source of these receptors is a young woman in good health. CDR3s include the opening cysteine and the closing phenylalanine or tryptophan. Each record gives: D gene, J gene, clone size, V gene, CDR3 DNA, CDR3 protein. The D gene is left open where the match is weak. Clone size, where shown, is once, few, many, or a class for clones that have expanded.

D: .; J: TRBJ2-5; size: .; V: TRBV7-8; DNA: TGTGCCAGCAGCTTAGAATCAGGGGACGGGACCCAGTACTTC; CDR3: CASSLESGDGTQYF
D: TRBD1; J: TRBJ1-1; size: .; V: TRBV6-2/TRBV6-3; DNA: TGTGCCAGCACCCACGGCAGGGGGGCCTGGGCCGGCGTCACTGAAGCTTTCTTT; CDR3: CASTHGRGAWAGVTEAFF
D: TRBD1; J: TRBJ2-2; size: .; V: TRBV5-1; DNA: TGCGCCAGCAGCTTGCTTGGACAGGGTGGAAGGGAGCTGTTTTTT; CDR3: CASSLLGQGGRELFF
D: TRBD2; J: TRBJ2-5; size: .; V: TRBV7-2; DNA: TGTGCCAGCAGCTCCCCGGGGGGGCGAGAGACCCAGTACTTC; CDR3: CASSSPGGRETQYF
D: .; J: TRBJ1-2; size: .; V: TRBV3-1; DNA: TGTGCCAGCAGCCAATCTTCAGGGAACTATGGCTACACCTTC; CDR3: CASSQSSGNYGYTF
D: .; J: TRBJ1-2; size: .; V: TRBV7-2; DNA: TGTGCCAGCAGCCCCAACAGCTATGGCTACACCTTC; CDR3: CASSPNSYGYTF
D: TRBD1; J: TRBJ1-1; size: few; V: TRBV15; DNA: TGTGCCACCAGCCAACGCCGGGACAGGAACACTGAAGCTTTCTTT; CDR3: CATSQRRDRNTEAFF
D: .; J: TRBJ2-4; size: few; V: TRBV5-1; DNA: TGCGCCAGCAGCTTGGGACAGCGGATAGCCAAAAACATTCAGTACTTC; CDR3: CASSLGQRIAKNIQYF
D: .; J: TRBJ2-5; size: .; V: TRBV20-1; DNA: TGCAGTGCATCAAGGGGTTTCGAGACCCAGTACTTC; CDR3: CSASRGFETQYF
D: .; J: TRBJ2-6; size: .; V: TRBV19; DNA: TGTGCCAGTAGTATACCCACAGGCTTCTCTGGGGCCAACGTCCTGACTTTC; CDR3: CASSIPTGFSGANVLTF
D: .; J: TRBJ2-5; size: .; V: TRBV11-3; DNA: TGTGCCAGCAGCTTATTCAGCGCGCAAGAGACCCAGTACTTC; CDR3: CASSLFSAQETQYF
D: .; J: TRBJ2-7; size: many; V: TRBV9; DNA: TGTGCCAGCAGCGTAGAGGGTTACGAGCAGTACTTC; CDR3: CASSVEGYEQYF
D: .; J: TRBJ1-6; size: few; V: TRBV18; DNA: TGTGCCAGCTCATCGGACAGAGTTGCCCACTTT; CDR3: CASSSDRVAHF
D: .; J: TRBJ2-5; size: .; V: TRBV13; DNA: TGTGCCAGCAGCTTATCCGGTAGGGGAGAGACCCAGTACTTC; CDR3: CASSLSGRGETQYF
D: .; J: TRBJ2-3; size: .; V: TRBV20-1; DNA: TGCAGTGCTAGAGCCCCGGTCGCGAATACGCAGTATTTT; CDR3: CSARAPVANTQYF
D: .; J: TRBJ2-3; size: .; V: TRBV20-1; DNA: TGCAGTGCGGAGGAACGACCTAAAGGGCGTCCTTTT; CDR3: CSAEERPKGRPF
D: .; J: TRBJ1-5; size: few; V: TRBV18; DNA: TGTGCCAGCTCACCTGGGGAAACCCAGCCCCAGCATTTT; CDR3: CASSPGETQPQHF
D: TRBD1; J: TRBJ2-7; size: .; V: TRBV29-1; DNA: TGCAGCGTCTACGGGACAGGGCAATCCTACGAGCAGTACTTC; CDR3: CSVYGTGQSYEQYF
D: TRBD2; J: TRBJ2-1; size: few; V: TRBV4-1; DNA: TGCGCCAGCAGCCAAGCTCTAGCGGGGGGGCTACGGTATGAGCAGTTCTTC; CDR3: CASSQALAGGLRYEQFF
D: .; J: TRBJ2-7; size: .; V: TRBV12-3/TRBV12-4; DNA: TGTGCCAGCAGTTTCACATTAAGGCTGCTTAAACCGGACAGCTCCTACGAGCAGTACTTC; CDR3: CASSFTLRLLKPDSSYEQYF
D: TRBD2; J: TRBJ2-5; size: few; V: TRBV4-3; DNA: TGCGCCAGCAGCCAAGGCGGGAGCGAGGAGACCCAGTACTTC; CDR3: CASSQGGSEETQYF
D: .; J: TRBJ2-7; size: many; V: TRBV12-3/TRBV12-4; DNA: TGTGCCAGCACTAAACAAGGCGCCTCTACCTACGAGCAGTACTTC; CDR3: CASTKQGASTYEQYF
D: TRBD1; J: TRBJ1-5; size: few; V: TRBV12-3/TRBV12-4; DNA: TGTGCCAGCAGCTCCGGACAGGGGAGTCAGCCCCAGCATTTT; CDR3: CASSSGQGSQPQHF
D: TRBD1; J: TRBJ2-2; size: .; V: TRBV5-1; DNA: TGCGCCAGCAGCTTCGGGAGGACAGGGGAAAGAGGGGCCGGGGAGCTGTTTTTT; CDR3: CASSFGRTGERGAGELFF
D: .; J: TRBJ2-4; size: .; V: TRBV6-5; DNA: TGTGCCAGCAGTTACCTCCGGATTCAGTGCTTC; CDR3: CASSYLRIQCF
D: .; J: TRBJ1-2; size: few; V: TRBV9; DNA: TGTGCCAGCAGCGTAGAAGGAGGGGAATATGACTACACCTTC; CDR3: CASSVEGGEYDYTF
D: TRBD2; J: TRBJ2-3; size: .; V: TRBV20-1; DNA: TGCAGTGCTTCACTCCGGGGGGGCCAAGATACGCAGTATTTT; CDR3: CSASLRGGQDTQYF
D: .; J: TRBJ2-7; size: few; V: TRBV29-1; DNA: TGCAGCGTTGGCTATACTAATGGGGAGCAGTACTTC; CDR3: CSVGYTNGEQYF
D: .; J: TRBJ2-1; size: many; V: TRBV10-2; DNA: TGCGCCAGCAGTCTAGACAGCAATGAGCAGTTCTTC; CDR3: CASSLDSNEQFF
D: TRBD1; J: TRBJ2-2; size: .; V: TRBV9; DNA: TGTGCCAGCAGCGGACAGGGAGCGAACACCGGGGAGCTGTTTTTT; CDR3: CASSGQGANTGELFF
D: TRBD1; J: TRBJ1-5; size: few; V: TRBV27; DNA: TGTGCCAGCAGATCCAACAGGGGACGGGGACAGCCCCAGCATTTT; CDR3: CASRSNRGRGQPQHF
D: .; J: TRBJ2-3; size: few; V: TRBV10-3; DNA: TGTGCCGCCCGCAGCGGGACAAGCACAGATACGCAGTATTTT; CDR3: CAARSGTSTDTQYF
D: .; J: TRBJ1-6; size: .; V: TRBV15; DNA: TGTGCCACCAGCAGAGGCCAAGGGGGACATTCACCCCTCCACTTT; CDR3: CATSRGQGGHSPLHF
D: TRBD1; J: TRBJ1-5; size: .; V: TRBV9; DNA: TGTGCCAGCAGCGTAGGGACAGGGGTTACTCAGCCCCAGCATTTT; CDR3: CASSVGTGVTQPQHF
D: .; J: TRBJ2-7; size: .; V: TRBV20-1; DNA: TGCAGTGCTAGAGATCAGGGGACGCCCTACGAGCAGTACTTC; CDR3: CSARDQGTPYEQYF
D: TRBD1; J: TRBJ2-1; size: .; V: TRBV12-3/TRBV12-4; DNA: TGTGCCAGCAAGTCAGGGGGCTTATACAATGAGCAGTTCTTC; CDR3: CASKSGGLYNEQFF
D: .; J: TRBJ2-4; size: .; V: TRBV11-2; DNA: TGTGCCAGCAGCTTAGATGTGAGCCTGGGGGCCAAAAACATTCAGTACTTC; CDR3: CASSLDVSLGAKNIQYF
D: TRBD1; J: TRBJ2-7; size: .; V: TRBV12-3/TRBV12-4; DNA: TGTGCCAGCCAGATCCGGACAGGGTACTCCTACGAGCAGTACTTC; CDR3: CASQIRTGYSYEQYF
D: .; J: TRBJ2-7; size: .; V: TRBV25-1; DNA: TGTGCCAGCAGTGCGCCGGGACGGTCTGACTACGAGCAGTACTTC; CDR3: CASSAPGRSDYEQYF
D: TRBD2; J: TRBJ2-7; size: few; V: TRBV27; DNA: TGTGCCAGCAGAGCGACTAGCGCCGAGCAGTACTTC; CDR3: CASRATSAEQYF
D: .; J: TRBJ2-7; size: .; V: TRBV20-1; DNA: TGCAGTGCTAGAGGCCCCGCCTTGCCCTCCTACGAGCAGTACTTC; CDR3: CSARGPALPSYEQYF
D: TRBD2; J: TRBJ2-2; size: .; V: TRBV5-1; DNA: TGCGCCAGCAGTCAACTAGCGGGGGGCCGTTCCAACACCGGGGAGCTGTTTTTT; CDR3: CASSQLAGGRSNTGELFF
D: .; J: TRBJ2-7; size: .; V: TRBV5-6; DNA: TGTGCCAGCAGCCCGCAAAAGCGGACCACCTACGAGCAGTACTTC; CDR3: CASSPQKRTTYEQYF
D: .; J: TRBJ2-3; size: .; V: TRBV10-3; DNA: TGTGCCGGAAGGCCGGGAACAGATACGCAGTATTTT; CDR3: CAGRPGTDTQYF